This T cell receptor (beta chain) was profiled in a study of blood T cell repertoires in COVID-19. Study as a whole: Samples of COVID-19 (acute and convalescent) were obtained from the United States, Italy and Spain. T cells, B-cell-depleted T cells, or PBMCs provided the cDNA or gDNA that served as material.

In the original workflow: Reference gene primer amplification gave estimated nucleated cell counts. TCRdb's table, derived via immunoSEQ multiplex PCR, lists solely in-frame clones and lacks some. Clonal size and the V and J genes are those of that table, whereas D and trimming came from the DNA. Of some 110,000 clones listed, 65% to 85% were seen once; the top ten hold nearly 0.85%. The CDR3 length is 15 residues. V gave up 3 bases and J gave up 0 bases, with 8 bases separating them. Germline CDR1 and CDR2: MNHEY and SVGAGI. The clonotype was recovered from a woman in her 70s with acute or convalescent COVID-19. Material: peripheral blood. The chain recombines TRBV6-5 with TRBJ2-2; possible D gene TRBD2, 5 bases. The CDR3 DNA reads TGTGCCAGCAGTTATGGACTGCCGAACACCGGGGAGCTGTTTTTT. Its translation: CASSYGLPNTGELFF.